The rows below give T cell receptor beta chains drawn from one sample of a study of Ad26.COV2.S vaccination and SARS-CoV-2 variants. Sequenced by immunoSEQ multiplex PCR; TCRdb stores in-frame clones only, minus some. The data show 200,000 to 250,000 clones, more than 75% seen once. The sample here was peripheral blood, taken in a trial of Ad26.COV2.S vaccine versus placebo. The receptors here all came from a person between 18 and 65 years old who received the Ad26.COV2.S COVID-19 vaccine or a placebo. CDR3s leave out the opening cysteine and the closing phenylalanine or tryptophan.

TRBJ2-1 TRBV6-5 ASDIRGSYNEQF
TRBJ2-3 TRBV19 ASSIDRGTDTQY
TRBJ1-1 TRBV7-2 ASSLGRTEAF
TRBJ1-3 TRBV20-1 SASFQGNTIY
TRBJ2-1 TRBV4-3 ASSQDRNFHNEQF
TRBJ2-5 TRBV19 ASTTDSGGETQY
TRBJ2-1 TRBV5-1 ASTAGTGGNEQF
TRBJ1-4 TRBV6-5 ASSSGVDEKLF
TRBJ1-5 TRBV19 ASMGQPINQPQH
TRBJ2-2 TRBV5-1 ASGRASGRTAGELF
TRBJ2-1 TRBV28 ASRVAGYNEQF
TRBJ2-2 TRBV28 ASSRDRLDTGELF
TRBJ2-1 TRBV9 ASSPPGLAFNEQF
TRBJ1-5 TRBV19 ASSIVGQVSNQPQH
TRBJ1-2 TRBV10-3 AIRDGGTSNYGYT
TRBJ1-1 TRBV18 ASSPLQELTEAF
TRBJ1-1 TRBV28 ASSLWADSRGMNTEAF
TRBJ2-3 TRBV7-3 ASSVDYTDTQY
TRBJ2-4 TRBV5-1 ASSFGGIDKNIQY
TRBJ1-6 TRBV30 AWSDRSDSPLH
TRBJ2-1 TRBV18 ASSPLGLLGYNEQF
TRBJ2-1 TRBV4-2 ASSQDRRVGEQF
TRBJ2-3 TRBV19 ASTGGQGTDTQY
TRBJ2-7 TRBV5-6 ASSSTGSDEQY
TRBJ2-4 TRBV29-1 SAELAALTKNIQY
TRBJ2-5 TRBV24-1 ATSDPKRGRETQY
TRBJ1-2 TRBV6-5 ASSPTGGRRGYT
TRBJ1-2 TRBV9 ASSPLYETGTHGRT
TRBJ1-5 TRBV13 ASSLGGLSNQPQH
TRBJ1-2 TRBV19 ASSIGGTGGAYGYT
TRBJ1-2 TRBV30 AWSVFRGAGYGYT
TRBJ1-1 TRBV7-9 ASSEGVGTEAF
TRBJ2-7 TRBV30 AWSGLKYEQY
TRBJ2-1 TRBV4-1 ASSQPGQGSNEQF
TRBJ1-4 TRBV6-2/TRBV6-3 ASSYSVLEDNEKLF
TRBJ1-1 TRBV23-1 ASSPRPQPMNTEAF
TRBJ2-1 TRBV19 ASSITSGSARGDNEQF
TRBJ1-4 TRBV27 ASSLWGATNEKLF
TRBJ1-6 TRBV3-1/TRBV3-2 ASSLLRDRGSNSPLH
TRBJ2-5 TRBV10-3 AISESSSTDQETQY
TRBJ1-2 TRBV20-1 SASGGLEYGYT
TRBJ2-7 TRBV5-5 ASSKGLGLYEQY
TRBJ1-2 TRBV7-2 ASSPRTGGYT
TRBJ2-1 TRBV5-1 ASSEGGTQF
TRBJ2-3 TRBV28 ASSNVRGAGLVDTQY
TRBJ2-3 TRBV14 ASSLDAWTGGTDTQY
TRBJ1-5 TRBV2 ASGDTPRQPQH
TRBJ2-5 TRBV12-3/TRBV12-4 ASGRGGLETQY
TRBJ2-7 TRBV7-2 ASSLVGRLAGGEQY
TRBJ2-1 TRBV19 ASRTLAGGVDEQF
TRBJ2-7 TRBV5-1 ASSSDSYEQY
TRBJ2-1 TRBV29-1 STGDREHEQF
TRBJ1-1 TRBV6-5 ASSYPGAGNTEAF
TRBJ2-5 TRBV27 ASSFGTSGSQTQY